These T cell receptor beta chains were read from a single sample in a study of long-term antiretroviral therapy in people with HIV. Clones were sequenced by immunoSEQ multiplex PCR, and TCRdb holds only the in-frame ones, with some missing. The data hold about 10,000 clones, with approximately 80% observed a single time. Specimen: unsorted PBMCs, collected 1.2 years after starting antiretroviral therapy. These receptors all come from a man aged 40-55 years with HIV. Both conserved end residues are part of each CDR3. A D gene is named only where the DNA matches it firmly. Expanded clones are given a class, and other clones once, few, many or no size at all.

V gene	J gene	clone size	D gene	CDR3 protein	CDR3 DNA
TRBV7-2	TRBJ1-3	NA	NA	CASRSSVFSGNTIYF	TGTGCCAGCAGATCCAGTGTTTTCTCTGGAAACACCATATATTTT
TRBV2	TRBJ2-7	NA	NA	CASKARDYEQYF	TGTGCCAGCAAGGCCAGAGACTACGAGCAGTACTTC
TRBV7-2	TRBJ2-7	NA	NA	CASSAQTGGGVYEQYF	TGTGCCAGCAGCGCCCAGACAGGTGGTGGGGTTTACGAGCAGTACTTC
TRBV5-1	TRBJ2-3	once	NA	CASSLGWGPDTDTQYF	TGCGCCAGCAGCTTGGGGTGGGGGCCAGACACAGATACGCAGTATTTT
TRBV4-3	TRBJ2-1	NA	TRBD2	CASSLGLAGENEQFF	TGCGCCAGCAGCCTGGGACTAGCGGGGGAGAATGAGCAGTTCTTC
TRBV5-6	TRBJ2-7	NA	NA	CASSLAGASYEQYF	TGTGCCAGCAGCTTGGCGGGGGCTTCCTACGAGCAGTACTTC
TRBV7-6	TRBJ2-7	NA	NA	CASSRDNSYEQYF	TGTGCCAGCAGCCGGGACAACTCCTACGAGCAGTACTTC
TRBV30	TRBJ2-1	once	NA	CAWSVPGANVQFF	TGTGCCTGGAGTGTCCCCGGGGCCAATGTTCAGTTCTTC
TRBV27	TRBJ1-2	NA	TRBD1	CASSLLGQGANYGYTF	TGTGCCAGCAGTCTCCTAGGACAGGGCGCTAACTATGGCTACACCTTC
TRBV10-3	TRBJ2-3	NA	NA	CAISWGVTDTQYF	TGTGCCATCAGTTGGGGAGTAACCGATACGCAGTATTTT
TRBV19	TRBJ2-1	NA	NA	CASSLGLSNEQFF	TGTGCCAGTAGCCTCGGACTGTCCAATGAGCAGTTCTTC
TRBV10-1	TRBJ1-5	NA	NA	CASRAFGRGEQPQHF	TGCGCCAGCAGGGCCTTCGGGAGGGGAGAACAGCCCCAGCATTTT
TRBV2	TRBJ1-3	NA	TRBD1	CASRKDTGGAGNTIYF	TGTGCCAGCAGGAAGGATACAGGGGGCGCCGGAAACACCATATATTTT
TRBV5-1	TRBJ2-7	NA	TRBD2	CASSLATTSGGYYEQYF	TGCGCCAGCAGCTTGGCCACGACTAGCGGGGGGTACTACGAGCAGTACTTC
TRBV9	TRBJ1-4	NA	TRBD1	CASSVAGTGIEKLFF	TGTGCCAGCAGCGTAGCCGGGACAGGGATTGAAAAACTGTTTTTT
TRBV2	TRBJ1-2	once	TRBD1	CASIINRGGHGYTF	TGTGCCAGCATTATAAACAGGGGTGGGCATGGCTACACCTTC
TRBV11-1	TRBJ2-3	NA	NA	CASSSPSASTDTQYF	TGTGCCAGCAGCTCGCCAAGTGCTAGCACAGATACGCAGTATTTT
TRBV30	TRBJ2-3	NA	NA	CAWEGTDTQYF	TGTGCCTGGGAGGGTACAGATACGCAGTATTTT
TRBV5-8	TRBJ1-2	NA	TRBD1	CASSLGRGRLGYTF	TGTGCCAGCAGCCTAGGAAGGGGGCGATTAGGCTACACCTTC
TRBV28	TRBJ1-2	few	TRBD1	CASSPPGQDYGYTF	TGTGCCAGCAGTCCCCCGGGACAGGACTATGGCTACACCTTC
TRBV14	TRBJ2-7	NA	NA	CASSQVRGYEQYF	TGTGCCAGCAGCCAAGTTCGGGGCTACGAGCAGTACTTC
TRBV27	TRBJ2-1	NA	NA	CASSSRTRTNNEQFF	TGTGCCAGCAGTTCTCGGACAAGGACGAACAATGAGCAGTTCTTC
TRBV5-5	TRBJ2-7	NA	TRBD1	CASSLRTGVYEQYF	TGTGCCAGCAGCCTTCGGACAGGGGTTTACGAGCAGTACTTC
TRBV7-8	TRBJ1-1	NA	NA	CASSLMGGRWSTEAFF	TGTGCCAGCAGCTTAATGGGGGGACGTTGGAGCACTGAAGCTTTCTTT
TRBV6-5	TRBJ1-6	few	TRBD1	CASSYGDRANSPLHF	TGTGCCAGCAGTTACGGGGACAGGGCTAATTCACCCCTCCACTTT
TRBV30	TRBJ1-5	NA	TRBD1	CAWGGQGNQPQHF	TGTGCCTGGGGGGGACAGGGAAATCAGCCCCAGCATTTT
TRBV5-8	TRBJ1-1	few	NA	CASSVAGNTEAFF	TGTGCCAGCAGCGTGGCGGGCAACACTGAAGCTTTCTTT
TRBV30	TRBJ2-3	NA	NA	CAWSGLSFGTDTQYF	TGTGCCTGGAGTGGGCTTTCCTTCGGCACAGATACGCAGTATTTT
TRBV9	TRBJ1-2	NA	NA	CASSVADTYGYTF	TGTGCCAGCAGCGTAGCGGACACCTATGGCTACACCTTC
TRBV7-6	TRBJ2-1	NA	NA	CASSLARDEQFF	TGTGCCAGCAGCTTAGCGCGGGATGAGCAGTTCTTC
TRBV4-3	TRBJ2-3	NA	NA	CASSQLPSAGGSTDTQYF	TGCGCCAGCAGCCAACTTCCCTCCGCAGGGGGGAGCACAGATACGCAGTATTTT
TRBV19	TRBJ1-4	NA	NA	CASSIGTGSATNEKLFF	TGTGCCAGTAGTATAGGTACAGGAAGTGCAACTAATGAAAAACTGTTTTTT
TRBV4-3	TRBJ2-7	NA	NA	CASSAGGYEQYF	TGCGCCAGCAGTGCTGGGGGCTACGAGCAGTACTTC
TRBV5-6	TRBJ1-1	NA	NA	CASSFGTRGAFF	TGTGCCAGCAGCTTCGGTACAAGGGGAGCTTTCTTT
TRBV5-5	TRBJ1-4	once	NA	CASSPRHDSTNEKLFF	TGTGCCAGCAGCCCCCGACACGACTCAACTAATGAAAAACTGTTTTTT
TRBV6-5	TRBJ1-1	NA	TRBD1	CASSLNRGGDTEAFF	TGTGCCAGCAGCCTTAACAGGGGAGGCGACACTGAAGCTTTCTTT
TRBV5-1	TRBJ1-1	NA	TRBD1	CASSLDLGTGSLRMNTEAFF	TGCGCCAGCAGCTTGGATTTGGGGACAGGGAGTCTTCGAATGAACACTGAAGCTTTCTTT
TRBV7-9	TRBJ1-1	NA	NA	CASSPIGAGTEAFF	TGTGCCAGCAGCCCGATAGGAGCGGGCACTGAAGCTTTCTTT
TRBV29-1	TRBJ2-2	NA	NA	CSVMGSGELFF	TGCAGCGTTATGGGGTCCGGGGAGCTGTTTTTT
TRBV6-5	TRBJ1-2	NA	TRBD1	CASSHGQGVLYGYTF	TGTGCCAGCAGCCATGGACAGGGGGTCCTATATGGCTACACCTTC
TRBV18	TRBJ1-5	NA	TRBD1	CASSREQGTQPQHF	TGTGCCAGCTCACGTGAACAGGGGACTCAGCCCCAGCATTTT
TRBV9	TRBJ2-7	NA	TRBD1	CASSVSYPTGGLSYEQYF	TGTGCCAGCAGCGTCTCATACCCCACAGGGGGCTTGTCCTACGAGCAGTACTTC
TRBV19	TRBJ1-1	NA	TRBD1	CATGDRGIVAFF	TGTGCCACTGGAGACAGGGGTATTGTTGCTTTCTTT
TRBV5-4	TRBJ2-7	once	TRBD1	CASSHGTAYSYEQYF	TGTGCCAGCAGCCACGGGACAGCCTACTCCTACGAGCAGTACTTC